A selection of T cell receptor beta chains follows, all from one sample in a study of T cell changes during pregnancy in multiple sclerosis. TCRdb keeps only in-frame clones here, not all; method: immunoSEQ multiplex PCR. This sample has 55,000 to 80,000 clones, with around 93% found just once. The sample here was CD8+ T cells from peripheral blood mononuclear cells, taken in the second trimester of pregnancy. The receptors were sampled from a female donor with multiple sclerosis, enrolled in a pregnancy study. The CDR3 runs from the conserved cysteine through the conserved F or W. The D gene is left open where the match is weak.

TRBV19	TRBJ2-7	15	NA	CASSIVGGGPLEQYF
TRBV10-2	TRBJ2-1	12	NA	CASAQGYNEQFF
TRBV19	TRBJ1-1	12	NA	CASRTGNTEAFF
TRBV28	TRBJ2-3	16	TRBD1	CASLPVVQGATDTQYF
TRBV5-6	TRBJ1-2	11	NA	CASRELVSYTF
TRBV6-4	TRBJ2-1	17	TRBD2	CASSDLGTSGRRGEQFF
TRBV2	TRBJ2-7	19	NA	CASSDSSLAGPVSNYEQYF
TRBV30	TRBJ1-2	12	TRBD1	CAWSGTGHGYTF
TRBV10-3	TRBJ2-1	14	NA	CAISVGGASNEQFF
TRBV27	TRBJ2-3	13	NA	CASSLPTRDTQYF
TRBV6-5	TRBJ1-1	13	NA	CASSYPQGGEAFF
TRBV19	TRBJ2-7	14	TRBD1	CASSIDRTGGEQYF
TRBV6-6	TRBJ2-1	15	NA	CASTPIGLGGNEQFF
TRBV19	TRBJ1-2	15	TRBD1	CASSAVAKDRRGYTF
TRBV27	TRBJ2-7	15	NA	CASSLHYRDNYEQYF